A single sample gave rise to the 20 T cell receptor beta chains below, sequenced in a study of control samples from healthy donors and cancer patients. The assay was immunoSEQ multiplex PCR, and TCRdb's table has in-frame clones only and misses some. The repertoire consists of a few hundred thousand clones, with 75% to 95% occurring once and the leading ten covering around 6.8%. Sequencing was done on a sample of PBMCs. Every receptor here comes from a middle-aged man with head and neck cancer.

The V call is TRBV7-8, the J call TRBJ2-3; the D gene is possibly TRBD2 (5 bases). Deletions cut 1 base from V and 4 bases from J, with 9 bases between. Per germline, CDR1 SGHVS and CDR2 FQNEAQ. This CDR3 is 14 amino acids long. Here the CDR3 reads CASSLERGSDTQYF. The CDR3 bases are TGTGCCAGCAGCTTAGAACGGGGATCAGATACGCAGTATTTT.

The CDR3 nucleotides are TGTGCCAGTAGCCGCCGGGACAGGGGGTATAATTCACCCCTCCACTTT. Translating gives CASSRRDRGYNSPLHF. The chain has TRBV19 and TRBJ1-6, with 11 bases fitting TRBD1. The ends lost 6 bases at V and 4 bases at J; junction bases unmatched: 5. Germline V lookup: CDR1 LNHDA, CDR2 SQIVND (reference sequence). The CDR3 runs 16 residues.

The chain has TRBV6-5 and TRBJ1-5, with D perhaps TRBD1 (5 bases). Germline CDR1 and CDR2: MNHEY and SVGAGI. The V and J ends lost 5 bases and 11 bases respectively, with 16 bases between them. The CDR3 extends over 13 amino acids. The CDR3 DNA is TGTGCCAGCAGTCCGGGGCCAGGTAGGACCCAGCATTTT. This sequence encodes CASSPGPGRTQHF.

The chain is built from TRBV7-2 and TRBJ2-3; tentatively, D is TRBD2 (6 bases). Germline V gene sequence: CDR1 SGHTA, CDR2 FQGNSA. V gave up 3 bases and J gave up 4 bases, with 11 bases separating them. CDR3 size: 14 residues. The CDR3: CASSLRLGADTQYF. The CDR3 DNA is TGTGCCAGCAGCTTGAGACTAGGCGCAGATACGCAGTATTTT. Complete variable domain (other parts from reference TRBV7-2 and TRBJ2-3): GAGVSQSPSNKVTEKGKDVELRCDPISGHTALYWYRQSLGQGLEFLIYFQGNSAPDKSGLPSDRFSAERTGGSVSTLTIQRTQQEDSAVYLCASSLRLGADTQYFGPGTRLTVL.

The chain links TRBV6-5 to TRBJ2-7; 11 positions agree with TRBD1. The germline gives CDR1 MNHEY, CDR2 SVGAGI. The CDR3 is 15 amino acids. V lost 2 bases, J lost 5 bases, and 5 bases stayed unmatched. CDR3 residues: CASSYVGDRGNEQYF. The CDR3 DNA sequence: TGTGCCAGCAGTTACGTGGGGGACAGGGGGAACGAGCAGTACTTC.

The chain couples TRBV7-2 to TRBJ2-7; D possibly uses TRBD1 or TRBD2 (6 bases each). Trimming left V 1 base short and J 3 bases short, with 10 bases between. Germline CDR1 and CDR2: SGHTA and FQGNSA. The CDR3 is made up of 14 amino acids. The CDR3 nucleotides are TGTGCCAGCAGCTTAGAAGGGGGGATCTACGAGCAGTACTTC. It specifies CASSLEGGIYEQYF.

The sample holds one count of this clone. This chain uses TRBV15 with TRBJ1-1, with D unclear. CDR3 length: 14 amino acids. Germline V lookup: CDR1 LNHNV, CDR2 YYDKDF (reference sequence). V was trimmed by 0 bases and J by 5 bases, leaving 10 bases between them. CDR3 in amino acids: CATSRERGRTEAFF. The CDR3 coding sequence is TGTGCCACCAGCAGAGAGCGCGGCCGGACTGAAGCTTTCTTT.

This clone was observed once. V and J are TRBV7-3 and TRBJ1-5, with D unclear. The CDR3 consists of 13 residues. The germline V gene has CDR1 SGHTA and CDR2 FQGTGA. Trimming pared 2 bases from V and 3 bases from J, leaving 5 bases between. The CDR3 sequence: CASSLQLNQPQHF. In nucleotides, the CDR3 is TGTGCCAGCAGCTTACAGCTCAATCAGCCCCAGCATTTT.

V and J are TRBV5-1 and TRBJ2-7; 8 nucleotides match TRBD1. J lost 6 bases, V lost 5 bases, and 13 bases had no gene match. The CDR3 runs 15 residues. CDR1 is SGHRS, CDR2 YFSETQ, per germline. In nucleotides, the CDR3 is TGCGCCAGCAGTAGTCAGGGGGCAACGAGCGGCGAGCAGTACTTC. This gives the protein CASSSQGATSGEQYF.

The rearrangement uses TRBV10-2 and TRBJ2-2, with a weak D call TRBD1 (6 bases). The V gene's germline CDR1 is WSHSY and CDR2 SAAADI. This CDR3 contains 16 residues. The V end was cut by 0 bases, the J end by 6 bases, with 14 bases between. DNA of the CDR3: TGCGCCAGCAGTGAGTCGAGGGGCGAGGGGGCCGGGGAGCTGTTTTTT. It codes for CASSESRGEGAGELFF.

CDR3 sequence: CSVPGPRYTEAFF. In nucleotides, the CDR3 is TGCAGCGTCCCCGGACCTAGGTACACTGAAGCTTTCTTT. The rearrangement uses TRBV29-1 and TRBJ1-1; unclear D gene. The V end lost 6 bases, the J end lost 3 bases, and 14 bases lay between the germline ends. Germline V gene data show CDR1 as SQVTM and CDR2 as ANQGSEA. The CDR3 totals 13 residues.

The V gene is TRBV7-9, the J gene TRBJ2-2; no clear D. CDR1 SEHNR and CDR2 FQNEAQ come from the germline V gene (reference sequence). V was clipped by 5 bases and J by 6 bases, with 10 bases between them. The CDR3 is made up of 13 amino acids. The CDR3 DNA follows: TGTGCCAGCAGCCACAGTGCCGCCGGGGAGCTGTTTTTT. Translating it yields CASSHSAAGELFF.

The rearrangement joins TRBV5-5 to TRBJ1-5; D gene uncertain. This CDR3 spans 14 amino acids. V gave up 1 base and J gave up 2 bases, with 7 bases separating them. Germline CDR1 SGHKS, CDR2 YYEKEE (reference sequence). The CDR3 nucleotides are TGTGCCAGCAGCTTGTATGGCGGCAATCAGCCCCAGCATTTT. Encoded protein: CASSLYGGNQPQHF.

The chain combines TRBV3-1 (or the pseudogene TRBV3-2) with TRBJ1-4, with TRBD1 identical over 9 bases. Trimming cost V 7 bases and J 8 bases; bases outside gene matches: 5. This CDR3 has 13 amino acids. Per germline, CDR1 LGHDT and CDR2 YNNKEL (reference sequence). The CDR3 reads CASTSGTGEKLFF. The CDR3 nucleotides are TGTGCCAGCACGTCCGGGACAGGGGAAAAACTGTTTTTT.

The chain's CDR3 is CASSFGLEAFF. In DNA, the CDR3 is TGTGCCAGTAGCTTCGGATTGGAAGCTTTCTTT. The rearrangement joins TRBV19 to TRBJ1-1; D is unresolved. The CDR3 has 11 amino acids. Trimming removed 6 bases from V and 8 bases from J, with 10 bases in between. Germline CDR1 is LNHDA and CDR2 is SQIVND (reference sequence). Variable domain in full (rest from reference TRBV19 and TRBJ1-1): DGGITQSPKYLFRKEGQNVTLSCEQNLNHDAMYWYRQDPGQGLRLIYYSQIVNDFQKGDIAEGYSVSREKKESFPLTVTSAQKNPTAFYLCASSFGLEAFFGQGTRLTVV.

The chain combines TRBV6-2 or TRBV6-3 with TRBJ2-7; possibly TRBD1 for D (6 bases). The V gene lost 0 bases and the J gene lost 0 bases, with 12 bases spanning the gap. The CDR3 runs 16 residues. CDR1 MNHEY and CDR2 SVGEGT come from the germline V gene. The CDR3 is CASSYSGTRSSYEQYF. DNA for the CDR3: TGTGCCAGCAGTTACTCCGGGACACGGAGCTCCTACGAGCAGTACTTC.

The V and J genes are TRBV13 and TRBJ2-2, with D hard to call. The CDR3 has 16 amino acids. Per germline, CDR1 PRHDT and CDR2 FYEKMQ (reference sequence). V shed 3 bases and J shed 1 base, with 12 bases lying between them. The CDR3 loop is CASSFPGARNTGELFF. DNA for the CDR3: TGTGCCAGCAGCTTTCCCGGAGCGAGGAACACCGGGGAGCTGTTTTTT.

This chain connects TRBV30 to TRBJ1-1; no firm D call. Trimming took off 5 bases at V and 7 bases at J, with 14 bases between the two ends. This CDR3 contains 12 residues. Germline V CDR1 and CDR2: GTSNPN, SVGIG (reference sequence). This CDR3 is CAWADAPREAFF. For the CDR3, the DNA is TGTGCCTGGGCAGACGCACCTCGTGAAGCTTTCTTT.

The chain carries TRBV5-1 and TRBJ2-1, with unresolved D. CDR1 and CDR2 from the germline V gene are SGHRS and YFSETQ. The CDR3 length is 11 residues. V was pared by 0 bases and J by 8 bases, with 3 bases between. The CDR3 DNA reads TGCGCCAGCAGCTTGGGCTATGAGCAGTTCTTC. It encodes CASSLGYEQFF.

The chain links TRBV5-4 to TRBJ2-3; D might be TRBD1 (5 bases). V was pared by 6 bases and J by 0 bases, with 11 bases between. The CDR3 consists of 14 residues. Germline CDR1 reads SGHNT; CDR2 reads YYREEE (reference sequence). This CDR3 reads CASKGATSTDTQYF. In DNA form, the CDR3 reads TGTGCCAGCAAAGGGGCTACAAGCACAGATACGCAGTATTTT.